This TCR beta chain was documented in a study of T cells in tuberculosis. The time point is: new active TB diagnosis, blood taken before or within 7 days of starting treatment. The V gene's germline CDR1 is MNHEY and CDR2 SMNVEV (reference sequence). The CDR3 spans 15 residues. V dropped 5 bases and J dropped 5; count of bases not matched to a gene: 11. The method was immunoSEQ multiplex PCR; TCRdb's version includes in-frame clones alone and lacks a portion of them. The sample carries about 49,000 clones, about 95% recorded once. This sequence was found in an adult with tuberculosis. The source material was PBMCs, sampled at tuberculosis diagnosis. This chain uses TRBV27 with TRBJ1-2; 7 bases line up with TRBD1. The CDR3 spells CASSVKPGQPYGYTF. DNA for the CDR3: TGTGCCAGCAGTGTTAAGCCGGGACAGCCTTATGGCTACACCTTC.